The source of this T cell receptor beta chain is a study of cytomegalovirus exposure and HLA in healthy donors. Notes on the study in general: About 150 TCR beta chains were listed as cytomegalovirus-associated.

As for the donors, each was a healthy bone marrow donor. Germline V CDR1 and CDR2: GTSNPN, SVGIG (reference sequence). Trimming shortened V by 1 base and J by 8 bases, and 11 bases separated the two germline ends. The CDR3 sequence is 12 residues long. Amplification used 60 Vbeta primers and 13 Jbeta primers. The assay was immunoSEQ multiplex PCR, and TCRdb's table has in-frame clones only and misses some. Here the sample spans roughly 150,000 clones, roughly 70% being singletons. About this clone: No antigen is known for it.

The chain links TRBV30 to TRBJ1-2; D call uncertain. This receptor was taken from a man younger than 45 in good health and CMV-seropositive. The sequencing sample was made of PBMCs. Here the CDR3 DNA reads TGTGCCTGGAGTGCCGACTTTGCCGGCTACACCTTC. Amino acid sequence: CAWSADFAGYTF. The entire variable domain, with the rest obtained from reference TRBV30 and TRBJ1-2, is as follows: SQTIHQWPATLVQPVGSPLSLECTVEGTSNPNLYWYRQAAGRGLQLLFYSVGIGQISSEVPQNLSASRPQDRQFILSSKKLLLSDSGFYLCAWSADFAGYTFGSGTRLTVV.